This T cell receptor beta chain comes out of a study of cytomegalovirus exposure and HLA in healthy donors. Study outcomes and limitations: 16,951 TCR beta sequences were associated with HLA alleles at 0.05 false discovery rate in a later analysis.

CDR1 and CDR2 (germline): MNHEY, SMNVEV (reference sequence). Trimming at V came to 5 bases and at J to 0 bases, leaving 2 bases not matched to a gene. The CDR3 is made up of 15 amino acids. This PCR relied on a set of 60 Vbeta primers and 13 Jbeta primers. The protocol was immunoSEQ multiplex PCR, while the TCRdb copy is restricted to in-frame clones and leaves out a portion. The sample holds fewer than 25,000 clones, around 80% seen once. On this clone itself: Its matching antigen is unknown.

V usage is TRBV27 and J usage is TRBJ2-2, with 8 bases fitting TRBD2. The specimen was PBMCs. This TCR was recovered from a human donor in good health. CDR3 residues: CASSTRGANTGELFF. In DNA form, the CDR3 reads TGTGCCAGCAGTACGCGGGGGGCGAACACCGGGGAGCTGTTTTTT.